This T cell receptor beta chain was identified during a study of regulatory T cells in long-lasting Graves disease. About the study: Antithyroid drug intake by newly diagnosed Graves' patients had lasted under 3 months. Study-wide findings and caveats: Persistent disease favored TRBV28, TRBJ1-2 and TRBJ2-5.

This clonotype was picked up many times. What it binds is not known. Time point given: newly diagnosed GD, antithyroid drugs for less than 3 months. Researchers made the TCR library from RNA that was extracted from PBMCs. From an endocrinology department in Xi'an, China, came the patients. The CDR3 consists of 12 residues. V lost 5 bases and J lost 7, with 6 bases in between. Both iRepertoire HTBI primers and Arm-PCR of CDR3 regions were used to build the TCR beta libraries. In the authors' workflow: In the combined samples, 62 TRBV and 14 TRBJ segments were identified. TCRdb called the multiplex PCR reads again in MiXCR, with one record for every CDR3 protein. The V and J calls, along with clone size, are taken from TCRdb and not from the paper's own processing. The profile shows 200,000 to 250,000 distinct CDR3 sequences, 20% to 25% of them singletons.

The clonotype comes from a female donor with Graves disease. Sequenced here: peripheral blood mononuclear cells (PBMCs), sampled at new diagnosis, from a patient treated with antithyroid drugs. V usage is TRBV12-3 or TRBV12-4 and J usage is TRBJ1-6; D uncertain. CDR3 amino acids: CASSIMNSPLHF. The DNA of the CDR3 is TGTGCCAGCAGTATCATGAATTCACCCCTCCACTTT.